The clone carrying this TCR beta chain showed up just a few times. Antigen: not known. Expressed TCRB transcripts were sequenced, since all the RNA that had been isolated was reverse transcribed. This table comes from immunoSEQ multiplex PCR, and its TCRdb copy is limited to in-frame clones, with some not included. In the table there are 300,000 to 350,000 clones, about 13% of which are singletons. This sample was included in a study of beta chain features in type 1 diabetes. Overall study: Patients shared similar age, gender and cell yields with healthy donors.

Each of the CD4+ naive, central memory, regulatory and stem cell-like memory populations was sorted via CD45RO/CCR7/CD25/CD127/CD95/CD27. Purity exceeded 95% in all sorted populations. This CDR3 is built from 13 residues. The ends were cut back, 4 bases at V and 7 bases at J, with 13 bases in the middle. The germline gives CDR1 SQVTM, CDR2 ANQGSEA. Points from the study as a whole: Sequencing of cDNA might inflate the share of cells that strongly express TCR. Shortening of TCRB CDR3s, moderate but significant, appeared in all four CD4+ subsets of Type 1 diabetes patients.

Sequencing was carried out using naive CD4+ T cells from blood. The sequence derives from a woman aged 18-35 years with type 1 diabetes. The V call is TRBV29-1, the J call TRBJ1-4, with a possible D match to TRBD1 (6 bases). The CDR3 here is CSVGGTRREKLFF. The CDR3 DNA reads as TGCAGCGTTGGAGGGACACGGCGTGAAAAACTGTTTTTT.